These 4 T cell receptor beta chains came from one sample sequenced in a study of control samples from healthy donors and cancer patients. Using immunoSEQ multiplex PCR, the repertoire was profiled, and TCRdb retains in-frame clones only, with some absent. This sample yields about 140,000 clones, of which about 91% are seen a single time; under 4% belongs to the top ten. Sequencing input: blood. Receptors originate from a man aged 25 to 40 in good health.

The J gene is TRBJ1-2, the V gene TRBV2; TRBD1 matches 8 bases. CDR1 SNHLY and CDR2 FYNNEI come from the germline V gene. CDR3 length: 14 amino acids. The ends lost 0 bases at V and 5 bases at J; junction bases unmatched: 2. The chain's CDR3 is CASSEAGTGYGYTF. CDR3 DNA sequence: TGTGCCAGCAGTGAAGCGGGGACAGGATATGGCTACACCTTC.

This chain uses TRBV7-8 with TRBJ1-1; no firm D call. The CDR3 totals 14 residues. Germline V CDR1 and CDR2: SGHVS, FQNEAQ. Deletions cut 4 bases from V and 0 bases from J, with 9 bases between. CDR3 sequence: CASSYRDMNTEAFF. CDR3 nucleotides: TGTGCCAGCAGCTACAGAGACATGAACACTGAAGCTTTCTTT.

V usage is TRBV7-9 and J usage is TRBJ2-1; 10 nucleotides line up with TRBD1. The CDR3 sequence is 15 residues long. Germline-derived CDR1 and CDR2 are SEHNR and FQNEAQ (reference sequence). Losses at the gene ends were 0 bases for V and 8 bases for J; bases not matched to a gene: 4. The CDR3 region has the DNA TGTGCCAGCAGCTTAGCGCCGGGGACAGGGGATGAGCAGTTCTTC. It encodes CASSLAPGTGDEQFF. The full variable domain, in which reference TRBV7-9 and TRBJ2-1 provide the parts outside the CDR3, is DTGVSQNPRHKITKRGQNVTFRCDPISEHNRLYWYRQTLGQGPEFLTYFQNEAQLEKSRLLSDRFSAERPKGSFSTLEIQRTEQGDSAMYLCASSLAPGTGDEQFFGPGTRLTVL.

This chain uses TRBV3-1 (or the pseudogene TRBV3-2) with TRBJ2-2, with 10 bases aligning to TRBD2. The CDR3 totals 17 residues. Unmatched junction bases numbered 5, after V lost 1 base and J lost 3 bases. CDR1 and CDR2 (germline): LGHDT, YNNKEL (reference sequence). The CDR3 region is CASSQGLAGADTGELFF. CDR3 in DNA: TGTGCCAGCAGCCAAGGGCTAGCGGGGGCCGACACCGGGGAGCTGTTTTTT.